Below, 8 T cell receptor beta chains from the same sample are listed, as sequenced in a study of cytomegalovirus exposure and HLA in healthy donors. With 60 Vbeta and 13 Jbeta primers, the PCR was carried out. The protocol was immunoSEQ multiplex PCR, while the TCRdb copy is restricted to in-frame clones and leaves out a portion. Counted here are 20,000 to 30,000 clones, around 70% occurring once; the ten biggest clones make up 4% to 4.5%. Sequenced material: PBMCs. These receptor sequences come from a woman aged 45-60 years in good health and CMV-seronegative.

J is TRBJ1-6 and V is TRBV7-9, with 7 nucleotides matching TRBD1. Per the germline V gene, CDR1 is SEHNR and CDR2 is FQNEAQ (reference sequence). This CDR3 region has 12 residues. The V gene end was trimmed by 5 bases and the J gene end by 11 bases; junction bases not matched to a gene: 3. Here the CDR3 reads CASSRDSAPLHF. The CDR3 DNA sequence: TGTGCCAGCAGCCGGGACAGTGCACCCCTCCACTTT.

This clone came up a few times. The chain has TRBV6-5 and TRBJ1-2; TRBD1 aligns across 11 bases. The length of the CDR3 is 14 residues. The V gene's germline CDR1 is MNHEY and CDR2 SVGAGI. V lost 5 bases to trimming and J lost 4 bases; unmatched junction nucleotides: 3. CDR3 in amino acids: CASSRTGGAYGYTF. CDR3 in DNA: TGTGCCAGCAGTCGGACAGGGGGCGCCTATGGCTACACCTTC.

There are a few counts of this clone. The V call is TRBV28, the J call TRBJ1-2, with 9 bases matching TRBD1. The V and J ends lost 5 bases and 1 base, in that order; junction bases with no gene match: 5. Germline V gene sequence: CDR1 MDHEN, CDR2 SYDVKM. The CDR3 runs to 15 residues. The CDR3 here is CASSTPGQGNYGYTF. The CDR3 coding sequence is TGTGCCAGCAGTACTCCGGGACAGGGTAACTATGGCTACACCTTC.

This clone is medium-sized (0.01 to 0.1%) by share. The rearrangement links TRBV28 to TRBJ2-3; 8 nucleotides match TRBD2. The CDR3 length is 18 residues. V was pared by 4 bases and J by 4 bases, with 16 bases of the junction left unmatched. CDR1 and CDR2 (germline): MDHEN, SYDVKM. The CDR3 spells CASSSGLAGSLIADTQYF. The CDR3 DNA sequence: TGTGCCAGCAGTTCCGGACTAGCCGGATCTCTGATCGCAGATACGCAGTATTTT.

This chain joins TRBV4-1 and TRBJ2-7, with a possible D match to TRBD1 (5 bases). The CDR3 length is 15 residues. V lost 0 bases, J lost 8 bases, and 17 bases lay in between. CDR1 and CDR2 (germline): MGHRA, YSYEKL. The CDR3 here is CASSQEGADTYKQYF. The CDR3 coding sequence is TGCGCCAGCAGCCAAGAAGGGGCAGATACTTACAAGCAGTACTTC.

The J gene is TRBJ2-2, the V gene TRBV18; D is perhaps TRBD1 (6 bases). The CDR3 runs 15 residues. Germline CDR1 KGHSH, CDR2 LQKENI. Trimming took off 4 bases at V and 5 bases at J, with 14 bases between the two ends. The CDR3 is CASSLTRQGTGELFF. In DNA, the CDR3 is TGTGCCAGCTCACTGACCCGCCAGGGGACCGGGGAGCTGTTTTTT.

J is TRBJ1-5 and V is TRBV10-3, with a tentative D call TRBD1 (5 bases). The germline V gene encodes CDR1 ENHRY and CDR2 SYGVKD. V lost 5 bases, J lost 1 base, and 6 bases lay in between. This CDR3 region has 13 residues. Here the CDR3 DNA reads TGTGCCATCAGTCGGGGGAGCAATCAGCCCCAGCATTTT. Amino acid sequence: CAISRGSNQPQHF.

The rearrangement uses TRBV19 and TRBJ1-1; possibly TRBD1 for D (5 bases). V shed 11 bases and J shed 4 bases, with 17 bases lying between them. Germline V gene data show CDR1 as LNHDA and CDR2 as SQIVND (reference sequence). The CDR3 totals 13 residues. CDR3 loop: CALTRGGGTEAFF. DNA for the CDR3: TGTGCCCTCACCCGGGGGGGAGGCACTGAAGCTTTCTTT.